These 3 T cell receptor beta chains originate from one sample sequenced in a study of T cells in Graves' hyperthyroidism and ophthalmopathy. There were TCR beta CDR3 regions amplified from RNA transcripts. The primer set for the first-round RT-PCR of the TCR CDR3 was HTBI. MiXCR was run by TCRdb on the multiplex PCR reads, yielding one entry per CDR3 protein. This repertoire shows roughly 170,000 distinct CDR3 sequences, about a sixth found once; its top ten account for roughly 30%. Sequenced sample: blood. These receptors came from a woman aged 50 to 60 with Graves' hyperthyroidism.

In its sample, this clonotype was seen many times. This chain uses TRBV7-8 with TRBJ2-2; tentative D call: TRBD1 (5 bases). This CDR3 region has 16 residues. Germline CDR1 and CDR2: SGHVS and FQNEAQ. V was cut by 1 base and J by 1 base, with 10 bases left in between. Written as DNA, the CDR3 is TGTGCCAGCAGCTTAGGACAGAGATTGAACACCGGGGAGCTGTTTTTT. Its translation: CASSLGQRLNTGELFF.

This clonotype was seen at least ten times. The V gene is TRBV7-3, the J gene TRBJ1-1; possible D gene TRBD1, 5 bases. The germline CDR1 and CDR2 sequences are SGHTA and FQGTGA. The CDR3 extends over 15 amino acids. The ends were cut back, 1 base at V and 1 base at J, with 10 bases in the middle. The CDR3 DNA follows: TGTGCCAGCAGCTTAAGCCCGGGACCGAACACTGAAGCTTTCTTT. Protein: CASSLSPGPNTEAFF.

This sequence joins TRBV20-1 and TRBJ2-1, with 12 bases that match TRBD2. The ends lost 5 bases at V and 6 bases at J; junction bases unmatched: 14. This CDR3 has 17 residues. The germline V gene encodes CDR1 DFQATT and CDR2 SNEGSKA (reference sequence). CDR3 amino acids: CSALALGLAGGFNEQFF. The CDR3 DNA reads as TGCAGTGCTCTAGCCTTAGGGCTAGCGGGAGGGTTCAATGAGCAGTTCTTC.